This TCR beta chain came from a study of blood T cell repertoires in COVID-19. Study context: The samples span acute and convalescent COVID-19 from the United States, Italy and Spain. PBMCs, B-cell-depleted T cells, or T cells were the source of the cDNA or gDNA that made up the material.

The CDR3 is made up of 15 amino acids. After removal of 9 bases from V and 3 bases from J, the junction contained 8 bases not matched to a gene. Per germline, CDR1 SGHTA and CDR2 FQGNSA. Authors' methods: Scientists estimated how many nucleated cells there were by amplifying reference gene primers. The table came from immunoSEQ multiplex PCR; TCRdb's copy has only in-frame clones and leaves some out. V and J calls and clone size are those listed in that table; D and trimming were worked out from the DNA. Of 150,000 to 180,000 clones listed, approximately 80% were seen once; the top ten hold around 28%. This clone has just one count.

This TCR derives from a woman aged 55-70 years with acute or convalescent COVID-19. The chain combines TRBV7-2 with TRBJ2-1; 10 bases match TRBD1. The sample was peripheral blood. The CDR3 sequence: CASDSGQGFYNEQFF. The DNA of the CDR3 is TGTGCCAGTGATTCGGGACAGGGGTTCTACAATGAGCAGTTCTTC.